The entry that follows covers one T cell receptor beta chain sequence. Its antigen is undetermined. The data originate from a study of vaccination and CD4 T cells after COVID-19. Study background: SARS-CoV-2 was confirmed by nasal swab PCR; disease was mild in several, severe in one.

Germline CDR1 and CDR2: SQVTM and ANQGSEA. This CDR3 has 12 amino acids. V lost 6 bases and J 7 bases, leaving 13 bases between the germline ends. Sequencing of the DNA from cultured CD4+ T cells was carried out with the Oncomine TCR Beta short-read assay. Cultured CD4+ T cells were the source of extracted genomic DNA. TCRdb analysed the PCR reads with MiXCR anew, one entry per CDR3 protein. The profile shows roughly 15,000 distinct CDR3 sequences, about three fifths of them singletons. Treatment described: roughly 11-day PBMC culture with coronavirus spike peptide pools or control peptides (ViraFEST assay). Positive PCR tests dated from March to December 2020, predating US Alpha, Beta and Delta variants.

This receptor was identified in a human donor who had recovered from COVID-19. This sequence joins TRBV29-1 and TRBJ2-4; TRBD2 is a possible D gene (6 bases). Sequencing used CD4+ T cells from blood, cultured in vitro. The DNA of the CDR3 is TGCAGCGTCGGCGGGACCGGCAACATTCAGTACTTC. As protein: CSVGGTGNIQYF.